This TCR beta chain came from a study of cytomegalovirus exposure and HLA in healthy donors. Background on the study: From donors who were HLA-typed, an early data release held approximately 84 million unique TCRs. Overall study findings and caveats: Several of the most significant clusters appeared, in a later analysis, to be linked to common viral pathogens.

Germline CDR1 and CDR2: ENHRY and SYGVKD. Trimming pared 3 bases from V and 4 bases from J, leaving 18 bases between. The CDR3 runs 16 residues. Donors consisted of healthy bone marrow donors. This clone occurred a few times. Its antigen remains unknown. With 60 Vbeta and 13 Jbeta primers, the PCR was carried out. Clones were read by immunoSEQ multiplex PCR, and TCRdb kept only the in-frame ones, dropping some. The table records 120,000 or so clones, roughly 80% of them present only once. This receptor was identified in a man between 18 and 29 years old in good health and CMV-seronegative. The chain has TRBV10-3 and TRBJ1-1; maybe TRBD1 (5 bases). The material sequenced was PBMCs. DNA for the CDR3: TGTGCCATCAGTGATTTGGGAAAGGGGATGGGCACTGAAGCTTTCTTT. Protein: CAISDLGKGMGTEAFF.